Shown below are 2 T cell receptor beta chains from a single sample sequenced in a study of T cells after yellow fever vaccination. Using its own MiXCR run on the 5' RACE reads, TCRdb lists one record per CDR3 protein. The table lists 500,000 to 650,000 distinct CDR3 sequences, about a sixth of them singletons. This material consisted of PBMCs, taken roughly 5 days after the first yellow fever vaccination. The receptors here all came from a man aged 18-30 years who received the YFV17D yellow fever vaccine.

The genes are TRBV5-1 and TRBJ1-5; D unclear. V lost 4 bases and J lost 0, with 11 bases in between. The CDR3 extends over 15 amino acids. From germline, CDR1 is SGHRS and CDR2 YFSETQ. CDR3 loop: CASSPGPISNQPQHF. The CDR3 DNA reads as TGCGCCAGCAGCCCCGGCCCAATTAGCAATCAGCCCCAGCATTTT.

The chain uses TRBV20-1 and TRBJ2-3; possibly TRBD2 for D (6 bases). CDR3 length equals 15 residues. Trimming took off 3 bases at V and 0 bases at J, with 13 bases between the two ends. Germline CDR1 DFQATT, CDR2 SNEGSKA (reference sequence). CDR3 coding DNA: TGCAGTGCTAGGCCTACTAGCCCTAGCACAGATACGCAGTATTTT. It encodes CSARPTSPSTDTQYF.